The 2 T cell receptor beta chains reported below all come from one sample, sequenced in a study of CD8+CD57+ T cells in acquired aplastic anemia. Profiles of TCR beta VDJ and CDR3 were generated from a genomic DNA template. TCRdb redid the calling of the reads with MiXCR, one entry per CDR3 protein. The sample has about 220,000 distinct CDR3 sequences; around 32% are singletons. Sequencing input: sorted CD4+, CD8+, or CD8+CD57+ T cells (not recorded which) from PBMCs. The receptors shown here come from a human donor in good health, serving as a control.

This clonotype was seen many times. The CDR3 region has the DNA TGTGCCAGCAGCTTTAGCACGGGACGTATGGAGAACACCTTC. This gives the protein CASSFSTGRMENTF. The chain joins TRBV7-2 to TRBJ1-2, with a weak D call TRBD1 (5 bases). The CDR3 is 14 amino acids. Germline lookup yields CDR1 SGHTA and CDR2 FQGNSA. The ends were cut back, 3 bases at V and 12 bases at J, with 20 bases in the middle.

This clonotype was counted ten times or more. The CDR3 region has the DNA TGCGCCAGCAGCGAGGCCTACGAGCAGTACTTC. It codes for CASSEAYEQYF. The chain is built from TRBV5-1 and TRBJ2-7; no clear D. V shed 4 bases and J shed 2 bases, with 4 bases lying between them. The CDR3 runs to 11 residues. Looked up from germline, CDR1 is SGHRS and CDR2 is YFSETQ.